This TCR beta chain appears in the sequencing data of a study of T-cell memory formation after mild COVID-19. General observations from the study: Pre-infection memory contained some responding clones, which suggested that cross-reactive memory had joined.

Constant-segment primers were used for 5'RACE, and the resulting TCR alpha and TCR beta cDNA libraries carried sample barcodes and UMIs. MiXCR was run by TCRdb on the 5' RACE reads, yielding one entry per CDR3 protein. In the table there are about 150,000 distinct CDR3 sequences, roughly 6.2% of which are singletons. The CDR3 totals 17 residues. Trimming stripped 4 bases from V and 0 bases from J, with 19 bases between. CDR1 and CDR2 (germline): SGHRS, YFSETQ. This clonotype was observed many times. Its antigen remains unknown. The TCR originated in an adult woman who had mild COVID-19 (a few samples of this study predate the infection). Cell type and time point are not known. This chain joins TRBV5-1 and TRBJ1-1, with D perhaps TRBD1 (6 bases). Sequencing was carried out using PBMCs or a T cell subset sorted from them (not recorded which). The CDR3 DNA is TGCGCCAGCAGCCGCACAACCTTCGACAGGATGAACACTGAAGCTTTCTTT. Its translation is CASSRTTFDRMNTEAFF.